This T cell receptor beta chain is from a study of T-cell memory formation after mild COVID-19. V dropped 0 bases and J dropped 8 bases, with 14 bases sitting between them. The CDR3 is 15 residues long. Germline CDR1 and CDR2: LGHNA and YSLEER. TCRdb used MiXCR to reprocess the 5' RACE reads, holding one entry per CDR3 protein. The profile shows around 250,000 distinct CDR3 sequences, 15% to 20% of them singletons. The TCR comes from a man younger than 35 who had mild COVID-19 (a few samples of this study predate the infection). Cell type and time point are not known. The sample was PBMCs or a T cell subset sorted from them (not recorded which). This rearrangement joins TRBV4-3 to TRBJ1-3; D uncertain. This CDR3 reads CASSQDRTSMDTIYF. Written as DNA, the CDR3 is TGCGCCAGCAGCCAAGATAGGACCTCTATGGACACCATATATTTT.